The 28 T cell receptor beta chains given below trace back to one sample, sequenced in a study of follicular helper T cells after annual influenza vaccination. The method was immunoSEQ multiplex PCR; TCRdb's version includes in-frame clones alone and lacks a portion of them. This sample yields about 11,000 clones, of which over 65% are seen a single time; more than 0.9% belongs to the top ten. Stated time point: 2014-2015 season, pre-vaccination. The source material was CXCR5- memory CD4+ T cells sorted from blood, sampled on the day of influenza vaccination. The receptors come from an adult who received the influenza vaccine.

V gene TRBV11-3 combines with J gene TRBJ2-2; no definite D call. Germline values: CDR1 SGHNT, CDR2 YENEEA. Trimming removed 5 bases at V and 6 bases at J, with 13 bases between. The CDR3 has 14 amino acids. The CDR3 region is CASSPPGVPGELFF. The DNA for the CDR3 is TGTGCCAGCAGCCCGCCTGGGGTCCCCGGGGAGCTGTTTTTT.

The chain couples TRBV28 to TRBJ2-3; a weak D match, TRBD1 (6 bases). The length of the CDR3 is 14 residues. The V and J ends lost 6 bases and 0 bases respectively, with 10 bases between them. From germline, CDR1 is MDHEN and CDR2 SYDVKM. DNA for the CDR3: TGTGCCAGCAGCAGGGGATCTAGCACAGATACGCAGTATTTT. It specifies CASSRGSSTDTQYF.

The CDR3: CASTRDSTSGELFF. CDR3 bases: TGCGCCAGTACCCGGGACTCTACTTCCGGGGAGCTGTTTTTT. V usage is TRBV5-1 and J usage is TRBJ2-2; TRBD2 is a possible D gene (6 bases). Germline-derived CDR1 and CDR2 are SGHRS and YFSETQ. The length of the CDR3 is 14 residues. V was cut by 8 bases and J by 6 bases, with 17 bases left in between.

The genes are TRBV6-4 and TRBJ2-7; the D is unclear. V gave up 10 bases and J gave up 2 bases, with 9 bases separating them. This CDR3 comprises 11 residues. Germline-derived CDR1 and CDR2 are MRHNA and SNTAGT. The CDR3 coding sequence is TGTGCCAACCGCCCCGCCTACGAGCAGTACTTC. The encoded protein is CANRPAYEQYF.

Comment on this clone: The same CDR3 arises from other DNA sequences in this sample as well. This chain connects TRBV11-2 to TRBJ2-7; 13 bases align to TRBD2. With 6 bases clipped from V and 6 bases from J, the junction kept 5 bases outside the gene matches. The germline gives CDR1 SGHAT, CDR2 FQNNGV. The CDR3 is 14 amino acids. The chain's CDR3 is CASSFRLAGGEQYF. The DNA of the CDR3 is TGTGCCAGCAGTTTCCGACTAGCGGGAGGCGAGCAGTACTTC.

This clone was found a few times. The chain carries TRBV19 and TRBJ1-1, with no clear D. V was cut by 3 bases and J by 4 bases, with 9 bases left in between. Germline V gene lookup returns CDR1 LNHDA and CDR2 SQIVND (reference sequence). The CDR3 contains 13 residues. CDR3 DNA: TGTGCCAGTAGTATCCGCCAGACCACTGAAGCTTTCTTT. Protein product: CASSIRQTTEAFF.

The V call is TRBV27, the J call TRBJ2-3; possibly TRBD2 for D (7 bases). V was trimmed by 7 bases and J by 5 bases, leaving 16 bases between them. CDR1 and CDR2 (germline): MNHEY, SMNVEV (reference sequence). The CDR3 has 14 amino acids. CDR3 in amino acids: CASTSGGRGDTQYF. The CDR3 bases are TGTGCCAGCACCTCGGGGGGCAGGGGAGATACGCAGTATTTT.

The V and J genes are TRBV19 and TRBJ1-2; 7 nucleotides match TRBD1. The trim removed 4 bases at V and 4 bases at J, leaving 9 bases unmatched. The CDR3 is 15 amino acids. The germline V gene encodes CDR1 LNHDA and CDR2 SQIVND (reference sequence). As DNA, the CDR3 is TGTGCCAGTAGTACCTCAGGGGGTAGACGCTATGGCTACACCTTC. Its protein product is CASSTSGGRRYGYTF. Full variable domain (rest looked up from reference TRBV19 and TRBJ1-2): DGGITQSPKYLFRKEGQNVTLSCEQNLNHDAMYWYRQDPGQGLRLIYYSQIVNDFQKGDIAEGYSVSREKKESFPLTVTSAQKNPTAFYLCASSTSGGRRYGYTFGSGTRLTVV.

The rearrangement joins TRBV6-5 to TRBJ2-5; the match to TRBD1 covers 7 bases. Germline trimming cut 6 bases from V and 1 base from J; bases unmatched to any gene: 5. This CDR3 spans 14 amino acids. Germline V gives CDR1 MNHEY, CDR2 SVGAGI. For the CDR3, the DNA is TGTGCCAGCAGGCCGGGACAGACCCAAGAGACCCAGTACTTC. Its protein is CASRPGQTQETQYF.

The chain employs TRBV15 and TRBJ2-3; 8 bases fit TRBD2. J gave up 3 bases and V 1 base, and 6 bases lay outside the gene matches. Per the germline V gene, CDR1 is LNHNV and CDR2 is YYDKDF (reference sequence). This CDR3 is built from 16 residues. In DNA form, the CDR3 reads TGTGCCACCAGCAGAGGAAGCGGGAGTCGGACAGATACGCAGTATTTT. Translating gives CATSRGSGSRTDTQYF.

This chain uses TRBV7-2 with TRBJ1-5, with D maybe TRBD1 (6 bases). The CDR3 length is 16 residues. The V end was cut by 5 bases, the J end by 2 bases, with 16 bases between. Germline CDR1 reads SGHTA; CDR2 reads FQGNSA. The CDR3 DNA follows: TGTGCCAGCAGCCCCGCAGGGGAAGTAGGCAATCAGCCCCAGCATTTT. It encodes CASSPAGEVGNQPQHF.

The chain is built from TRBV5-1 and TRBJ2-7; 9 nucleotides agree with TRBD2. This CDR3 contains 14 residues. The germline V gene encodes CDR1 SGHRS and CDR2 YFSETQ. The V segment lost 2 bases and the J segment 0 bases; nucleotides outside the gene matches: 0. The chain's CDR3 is CASSLLAGSYEQYF. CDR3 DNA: TGCGCCAGCAGCTTACTAGCGGGCTCCTACGAGCAGTACTTC.

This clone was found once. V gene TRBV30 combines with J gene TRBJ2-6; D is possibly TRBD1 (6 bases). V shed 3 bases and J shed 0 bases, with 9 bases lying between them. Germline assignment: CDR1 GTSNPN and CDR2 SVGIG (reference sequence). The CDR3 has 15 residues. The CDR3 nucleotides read TGTGCCTGGAGCCAGGGGAGCTCTGGGGCCAACGTCCTGACTTTC. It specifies CAWSQGSSGANVLTF.

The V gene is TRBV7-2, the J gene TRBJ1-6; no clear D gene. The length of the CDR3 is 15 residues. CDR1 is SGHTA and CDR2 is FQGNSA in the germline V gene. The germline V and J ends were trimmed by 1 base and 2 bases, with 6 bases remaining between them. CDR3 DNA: TGTGCCAGCAGCTTAGACTCGGCCTATAATTCACCCCTCCACTTT. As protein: CASSLDSAYNSPLHF. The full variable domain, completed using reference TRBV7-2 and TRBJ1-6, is GAGVSQSPSNKVTEKGKDVELRCDPISGHTALYWYRQSLGQGLEFLIYFQGNSAPDKSGLPSDRFSAERTGGSVSTLTIQRTQQEDSAVYLCASSLDSAYNSPLHFGNGTRLTVT.

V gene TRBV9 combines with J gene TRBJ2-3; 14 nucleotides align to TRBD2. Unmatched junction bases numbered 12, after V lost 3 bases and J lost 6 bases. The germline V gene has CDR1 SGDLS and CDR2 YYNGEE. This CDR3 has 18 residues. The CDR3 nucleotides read TGTGCCAGCAGCGACCTGCCGGGACTAGCGGGAGCTGTGGATACGCAGTATTTT. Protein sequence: CASSDLPGLAGAVDTQYF.

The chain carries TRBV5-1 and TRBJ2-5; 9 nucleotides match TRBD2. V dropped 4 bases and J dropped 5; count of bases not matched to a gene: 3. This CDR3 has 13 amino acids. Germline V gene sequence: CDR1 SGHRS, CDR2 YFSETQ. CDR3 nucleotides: TGCGCCAGCAGCATTAGCGGGAGTGAGACCCAGTACTTC. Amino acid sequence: CASSISGSETQYF. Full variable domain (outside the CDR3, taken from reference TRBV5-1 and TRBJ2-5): KAGVTQTPRYLIKTRGQQVTLSCSPISGHRSVSWYQQTPGQGLQFLFEYFSETQRNKGNFPGRFSGRQFSNSRSEMNVSTLELGDSALYLCASSISGSETQYFGPGTRLLVL.

CDR3 in amino acids: CASSKAGSSQPQHF. CDR3 bases: TGTGCCAGCAGCAAAGCCGGGTCCAGTCAGCCCCAGCATTTT. This rearrangement joins TRBV21-1 to TRBJ1-5. TRBV21-1 is described as a pseudogene. The CDR3 is 14 residues long.

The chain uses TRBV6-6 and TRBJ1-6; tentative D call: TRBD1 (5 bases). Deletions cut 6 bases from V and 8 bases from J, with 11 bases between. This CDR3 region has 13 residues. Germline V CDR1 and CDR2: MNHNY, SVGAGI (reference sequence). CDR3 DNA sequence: TGTGCCAGCAGGAGGGGATTCGATTCACCCCTCCACTTT. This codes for CASRRGFDSPLHF.

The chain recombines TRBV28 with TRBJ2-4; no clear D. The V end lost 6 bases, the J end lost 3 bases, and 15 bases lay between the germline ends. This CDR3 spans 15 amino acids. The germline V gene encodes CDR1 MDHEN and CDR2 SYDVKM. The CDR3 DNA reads TGTGCCAGCAGGGATGCTGCGGAGCACAAAAACATTCAGTACTTC. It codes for CASRDAAEHKNIQYF.

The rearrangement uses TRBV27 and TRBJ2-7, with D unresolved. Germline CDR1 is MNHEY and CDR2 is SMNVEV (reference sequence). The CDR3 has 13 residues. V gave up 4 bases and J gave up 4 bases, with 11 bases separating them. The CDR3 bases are TGTGCCAGCAGTTCCCGGCCCCTATACGAGCAGTACTTC. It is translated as CASSSRPLYEQYF.

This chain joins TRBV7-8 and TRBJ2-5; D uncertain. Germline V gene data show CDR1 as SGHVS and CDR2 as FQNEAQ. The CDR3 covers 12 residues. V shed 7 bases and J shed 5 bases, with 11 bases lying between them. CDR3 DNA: TGTGCCAGCACAGGCGAAGCGGAGACCCAGTACTTC. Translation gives CASTGEAETQYF.

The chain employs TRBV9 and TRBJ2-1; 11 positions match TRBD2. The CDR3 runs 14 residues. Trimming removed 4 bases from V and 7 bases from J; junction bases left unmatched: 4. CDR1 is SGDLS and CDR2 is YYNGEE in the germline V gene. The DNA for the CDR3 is TGTGCCAGCAGCATACGGACTAGCGGGAATGAGCAGTTCTTC. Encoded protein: CASSIRTSGNEQFF.

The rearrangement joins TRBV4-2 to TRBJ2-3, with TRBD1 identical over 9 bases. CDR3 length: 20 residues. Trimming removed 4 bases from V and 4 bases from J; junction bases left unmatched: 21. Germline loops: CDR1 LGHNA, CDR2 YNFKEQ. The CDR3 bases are TGTGCCAGCAGCCCCTACCTCTTGATGGCGGGAGACAGGGGGGCAGATACGCAGTATTTT. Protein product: CASSPYLLMAGDRGADTQYF.

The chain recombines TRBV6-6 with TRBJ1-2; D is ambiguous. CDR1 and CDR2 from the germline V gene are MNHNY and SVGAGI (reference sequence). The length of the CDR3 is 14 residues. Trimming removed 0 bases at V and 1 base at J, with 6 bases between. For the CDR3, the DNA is TGTGCCAGCAGTTACTCCTCCAGTAACTATGGCTACACCTTC. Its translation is CASSYSSSNYGYTF.

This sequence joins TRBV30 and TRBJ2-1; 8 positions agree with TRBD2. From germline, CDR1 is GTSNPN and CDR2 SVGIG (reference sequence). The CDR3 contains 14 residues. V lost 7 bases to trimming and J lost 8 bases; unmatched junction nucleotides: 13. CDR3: CAFRRGLELYEQFF. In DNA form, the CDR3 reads TGTGCCTTTCGAAGGGGACTAGAACTCTATGAGCAGTTCTTC.

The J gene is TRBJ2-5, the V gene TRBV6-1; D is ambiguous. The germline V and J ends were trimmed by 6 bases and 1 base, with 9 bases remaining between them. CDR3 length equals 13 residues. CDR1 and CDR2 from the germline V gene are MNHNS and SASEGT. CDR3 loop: CASSLIRQETQYF. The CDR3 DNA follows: TGTGCCAGCAGCTTAATCCGCCAAGAGACCCAGTACTTC.

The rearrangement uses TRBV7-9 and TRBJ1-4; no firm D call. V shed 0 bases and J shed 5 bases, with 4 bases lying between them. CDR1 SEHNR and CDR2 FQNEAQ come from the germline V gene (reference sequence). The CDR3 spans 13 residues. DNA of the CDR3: TGTGCCAGCAGCTTAGCGCGGAATGAAAAACTGTTTTTT. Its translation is CASSLARNEKLFF.

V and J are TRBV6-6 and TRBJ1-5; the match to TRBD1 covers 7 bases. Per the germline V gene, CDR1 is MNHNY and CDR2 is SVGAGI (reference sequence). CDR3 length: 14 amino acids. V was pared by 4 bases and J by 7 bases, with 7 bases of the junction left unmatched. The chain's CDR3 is CASSSVQGQQPQHF. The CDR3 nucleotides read TGTGCCAGCAGTTCGGTACAGGGGCAGCAGCCCCAGCATTTT.